Below are 2 T cell receptor beta chains sequenced from a single sample in a study of cytomegalovirus exposure and HLA in healthy donors. The PCR used 60 Vbeta and 13 Jbeta primers. TCRdb keeps only in-frame clones here, not all; method: immunoSEQ multiplex PCR. The data hold around 31,000 clones, with 62% observed a single time. The specimen was PBMCs. These receptor sequences come from a male donor in good health and CMV-seropositive.

This clone ranks as medium-sized (0.01 to 0.1%). The genes are TRBV9 and TRBJ2-7; 7 nucleotides agree with TRBD1. The CDR3 length is 15 residues. The V and J ends lost 2 bases and 3 bases, in that order; junction bases with no gene match: 8. Germline assignment: CDR1 SGDLS and CDR2 YYNGEE. CDR3 sequence reads: CASSVSEGQLYEQYF. In DNA form, the CDR3 reads TGTGCCAGCAGCGTTTCCGAGGGACAGCTCTACGAGCAGTACTTC.

This clone was seen only once. The chain recombines TRBV5-6 with TRBJ2-2; D is ambiguous. Deletions cut 3 bases from V and 5 bases from J, with 11 bases between. Germline V gives CDR1 SGHDT, CDR2 YYEEEE. The CDR3 is 14 residues long. The CDR3 bases are TGTGCCAGCAGCTGGAGCATGCTTACCGGGGAGCTGTTTTTT. It specifies CASSWSMLTGELFF.